Each of the 14 T cell receptor beta chains below was sequenced from the same sample in a study of blood T cell repertoires in COVID-19. Sequencing used immunoSEQ multiplex PCR; TCRdb keeps in-frame clones, though not all of them. The sample yields some 150,000 clones, around 83% seen once. The sample taken for sequencing was peripheral blood. These receptor sequences come from a woman between 45 and 60 years old with acute or convalescent COVID-19.

V is TRBV27 and J is TRBJ1-6; 8 nucleotides line up with TRBD1. J was trimmed by 7 bases and V by 5 bases; bases with no gene match: 10. Germline values: CDR1 MNHEY, CDR2 SMNVEV (reference sequence). The CDR3 totals 16 residues. The CDR3 here is CASSPLRTGMNSPLHF. The CDR3 region has the DNA TGTGCCAGCAGTCCCCTCCGGACAGGGATGAATTCACCCCTCCACTTT.

The chain employs TRBV28 and TRBJ1-2, with TRBD1 identical over 7 bases. This CDR3 is built from 17 residues. Trimming took 5 bases from V and 0 from J; bases not matched to a gene: 12. Looked up from germline, CDR1 is MDHEN and CDR2 is SYDVKM. The CDR3 is CASSVPKGQRTNYGYTF. The CDR3 coding sequence is TGTGCCAGCAGTGTCCCGAAGGGACAGCGGACTAACTATGGCTACACCTTC.

This clone occurred a few times. The chain has TRBV5-4 and TRBJ1-5; D not resolved. The CDR3 covers 13 residues. Germline V gene sequence: CDR1 SGHNT, CDR2 YYREEE (reference sequence). V lost 3 bases and J 4 bases, leaving 8 bases between the germline ends. For the CDR3, the DNA is TGTGCCAGCAGCTCCGACTGGAATCAGCCCCAGCATTTT. Amino acid sequence: CASSSDWNQPQHF.

This chain uses TRBV15 with TRBJ2-7; D is possibly TRBD1 (5 bases). The CDR3 sequence is 17 residues long. Per the germline V gene, CDR1 is LNHNV and CDR2 is YYDKDF (reference sequence). V was clipped by 4 bases and J by 1 base, with 20 bases between them. The CDR3 spells CATSTAPRTKLSYEQYF. The CDR3 DNA is TGTGCCACCAGCACAGCTCCAAGGACAAAACTATCCTACGAGCAGTACTTC.

This clone was recorded only once. V is TRBV2 and J is TRBJ1-4; no reliable D call. CDR1 SNHLY and CDR2 FYNNEI come from the germline V gene. Trimming cost V 8 bases and J 3 bases, with 10 bases left between them. CDR3 length equals 13 residues. CDR3 coding DNA: TGTGCCAGCTTGGAGAGATCTAATGAAAAACTGTTTTTT. This codes for CASLERSNEKLFF.

The table lists this clone with a few counts. This chain uses TRBV9 with TRBJ1-2; D uncertain. CDR1 is SGDLS and CDR2 is YYNGEE in the germline V gene. The CDR3 sequence is 15 residues long. The V end was cut by 0 bases, the J end by 4 bases, with 13 bases between. The CDR3: CASSVDYSSSYGYTF. CDR3 nucleotide sequence: TGTGCCAGCAGCGTAGATTACAGTTCGAGCTATGGCTACACCTTC.

The V gene is TRBV18, the J gene TRBJ1-5; D call uncertain. This CDR3 region has 13 residues. V was shortened by 3 bases and J by 2 bases, with 5 bases between the two germline ends. CDR1 and CDR2 (germline): KGHSH, LQKENI. The chain's CDR3 is CASSPGRNQPQHF. The CDR3 DNA sequence: TGTGCCAGCTCACCGGGCCGCAATCAGCCCCAGCATTTT. The full variable domain, in which reference TRBV18 and TRBJ1-5 provide the parts outside the CDR3, is NAGVMQNPRHLVRRRGQEARLRCSPMKGHSHVYWYRQLPEEGLKFMVYLQKENIIDESGMPKERFSAEFPKEGPSILRIQQVVRGDSAAYFCASSPGRNQPQHFGDGTRLSIL.

V usage is TRBV4-3 and J usage is TRBJ1-3; the D is unclear. Looked up from germline, CDR1 is LGHNA and CDR2 is YSLEER. Trimming removed 6 bases at V and 0 bases at J, with 9 bases between. CDR3 length equals 14 residues. CDR3 coding DNA: TGCGCCAGCAGTGAGGCATTCTCTGGAAACACCATATATTTT. It translates to CASSEAFSGNTIYF.

This clone was recorded a few times. The genes are TRBV5-1 and TRBJ1-2; D perhaps matches TRBD1 (6 bases). The V and J ends lost 1 base and 7 bases respectively, with 11 bases between them. This CDR3 is built from 13 residues. The germline gives CDR1 SGHRS, CDR2 YFSETQ. The CDR3 nucleotides read TGCGCCAGCAGCTTGACAGGGACGAGTGGCTACACCTTC. Encoded protein: CASSLTGTSGYTF.

This CDR3 reads CASSLVGGKRNTIYF. CDR3 nucleotide sequence: TGCGCCAGCAGCTTGGTAGGGGGCAAGAGAAACACCATATATTTT. The rearrangement links TRBV5-1 to TRBJ1-3, with TRBD1 identical over 7 bases. CDR3 length: 15 amino acids. V dropped 0 bases and J dropped 5; count of bases not matched to a gene: 5. Germline CDR1 reads SGHRS; CDR2 reads YFSETQ.

The chain joins TRBV19 to TRBJ1-2, with no clear D. Trimming removed 6 bases from V and 1 base from J, with 6 bases in between. Germline loops: CDR1 LNHDA, CDR2 SQIVND (reference sequence). The CDR3 is 12 amino acids. CDR3 protein: CASRTRNYGYTF. Here the CDR3 DNA reads TGTGCCAGTAGGACACGTAACTATGGCTACACCTTC.

The rearrangement joins TRBV23-1 to TRBJ2-7; 8 bases line up with TRBD1. TRBV23-1 counts as an open reading frame of uncertain function. The CDR3 consists of 15 residues. V trimming: 0 bases; J trimming: 3 bases; junction bases outside the gene matches: 4. In DNA form, the CDR3 reads TGCGCCAGCAGTCAATCGGGACAGGCCTACTACGAGCAGTACTTC. It specifies CASSQSGQAYYEQYF.

The chain has TRBV5-1 and TRBJ2-7; D gene ambiguous. Between the trimmed V and J ends, which lost 0 bases and 2 bases, there was a span of 15 bases. Germline V lookup: CDR1 SGHRS, CDR2 YFSETQ. The CDR3 contains 16 residues. The CDR3 loop reads CASSLAGWRSPYEQYF. CDR3 nucleotide sequence: TGCGCCAGCAGCTTGGCCGGATGGCGGAGTCCCTACGAGCAGTACTTC. Full variable domain (remainder filled in from reference TRBV5-1 and TRBJ2-7): KAGVTQTPRYLIKTRGQQVTLSCSPISGHRSVSWYQQTPGQGLQFLFEYFSETQRNKGNFPGRFSGRQFSNSRSEMNVSTLELGDSALYLCASSLAGWRSPYEQYFGPGTRLTVT.

This clone was detected once. The chain is built from TRBV7-2 and TRBJ2-5, with D maybe TRBD2 (7 bases). Per the germline V gene, CDR1 is SGHTA and CDR2 is FQGNSA. V gave up 6 bases and J gave up 7 bases, with 18 bases separating them. This CDR3 is built from 14 residues. This chain's CDR3 is CASRSGGALGTQYF. The CDR3 DNA is TGTGCCAGCAGGTCTGGGGGGGCGTTGGGGACCCAGTACTTC.